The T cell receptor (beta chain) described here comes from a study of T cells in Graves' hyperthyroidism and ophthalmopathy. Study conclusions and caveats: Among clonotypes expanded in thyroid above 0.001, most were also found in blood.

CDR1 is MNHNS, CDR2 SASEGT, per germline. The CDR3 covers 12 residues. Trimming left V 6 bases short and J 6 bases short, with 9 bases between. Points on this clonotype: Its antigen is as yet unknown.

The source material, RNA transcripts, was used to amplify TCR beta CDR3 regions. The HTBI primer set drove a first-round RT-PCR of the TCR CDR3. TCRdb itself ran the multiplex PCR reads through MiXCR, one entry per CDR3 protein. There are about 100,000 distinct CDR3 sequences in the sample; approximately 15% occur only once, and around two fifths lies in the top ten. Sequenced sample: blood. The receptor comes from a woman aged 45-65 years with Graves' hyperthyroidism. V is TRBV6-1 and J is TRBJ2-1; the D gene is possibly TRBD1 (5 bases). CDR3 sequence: CASRTTGNEQFF. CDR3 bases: TGTGCCAGCAGAACAACAGGCAATGAGCAGTTCTTC.